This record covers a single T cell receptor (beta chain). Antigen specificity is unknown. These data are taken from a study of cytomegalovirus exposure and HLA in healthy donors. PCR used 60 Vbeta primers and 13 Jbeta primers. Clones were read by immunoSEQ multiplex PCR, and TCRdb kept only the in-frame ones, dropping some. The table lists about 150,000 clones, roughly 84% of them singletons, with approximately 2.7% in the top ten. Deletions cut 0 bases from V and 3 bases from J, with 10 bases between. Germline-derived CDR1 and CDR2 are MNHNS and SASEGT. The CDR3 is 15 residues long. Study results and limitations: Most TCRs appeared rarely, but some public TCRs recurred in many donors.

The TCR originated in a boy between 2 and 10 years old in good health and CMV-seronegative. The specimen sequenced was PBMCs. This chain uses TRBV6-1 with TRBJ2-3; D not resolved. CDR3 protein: CASSEAISGTDTQYF. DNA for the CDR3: TGTGCCAGCAGTGAAGCTATCTCAGGTACAGATACGCAGTATTTT.